This T cell receptor (beta chain) was recovered during a study of T cells in Graves' hyperthyroidism and ophthalmopathy. Overall study findings and caveats: Blood held most thyroid clonotypes expanded above 0.001 frequency.

It was uncontrolled infection, other autoimmune disease, pregnancy or lactation that excluded patients. There are many counts of this clonotype. Its target is unknown. RNA transcripts provided the source from which TCR beta CDR3 regions were amplified. HTBI primers were employed in a first-round RT-PCR of the TCR CDR3. MiXCR, applied by TCRdb to the multiplex PCR reads, yields one record per CDR3 protein. The table shows a few hundred thousand distinct CDR3 sequences, with around 46% occurring only once. V gave up 5 bases and J gave up 4 bases, with 15 bases separating them. CDR3 length equals 15 residues. In germline, CDR1 is SEHNR, CDR2 FQNEAQ (reference sequence).

The sequence was obtained from a young woman with Graves' hyperthyroidism. The sample was peripheral blood or thyroid tissue (not recorded which). V usage is TRBV7-9 and J usage is TRBJ1-3, with D possibly TRBD1 on 5 matching bases. The CDR3 sequence is CASSEKGQRGNTIYF. CDR3 coding DNA: TGTGCCAGCAGCGAAAAAGGACAAAGGGGAAACACCATATATTTT.